The TCR beta chain under discussion was sequenced for a study of shared clonotypes between healthy human individuals. Overall study context: A couple of women and three men aged 18 to 49 made up the donors.

Study-level results: Rarefaction gave evidence that sorted-subset sequencing remained incomplete despite large depth. Few donors limited the genetic and exposure-history diversity represented.

The method was immunoSEQ multiplex PCR; TCRdb's version includes in-frame clones alone and lacks a portion of them. The sample holds about 2.2 million clones; around 93% are singletons and the top ten take 1.5% to 2%. Per germline, CDR1 MNHEY and CDR2 SMNVEV (reference sequence). Trimming at V came to 6 bases and at J to 0 bases, leaving 6 bases not matched to a gene. The CDR3 has 15 amino acids. Concerning this clone: Its cognate antigen is unknown.

CD45RO-negative, CCR7-positively selected cells formed the naive CD8 fraction, excluding terminally differentiated effector memory CD45RA+ cells. The source is a man aged 18 to 29 in good health. Some clones in this sample may be carry-over from other donors' samples. Sequencing used naive CD8+ T cells from PBMCs. The V and J genes are TRBV27 and TRBJ1-1, with 8 bases that match TRBD1. The CDR3 loop is CASSLRTGMNTEAFF. CDR3 nucleotide sequence: TGTGCCAGCAGCCTCAGGACAGGGATGAACACTGAAGCTTTCTTT.